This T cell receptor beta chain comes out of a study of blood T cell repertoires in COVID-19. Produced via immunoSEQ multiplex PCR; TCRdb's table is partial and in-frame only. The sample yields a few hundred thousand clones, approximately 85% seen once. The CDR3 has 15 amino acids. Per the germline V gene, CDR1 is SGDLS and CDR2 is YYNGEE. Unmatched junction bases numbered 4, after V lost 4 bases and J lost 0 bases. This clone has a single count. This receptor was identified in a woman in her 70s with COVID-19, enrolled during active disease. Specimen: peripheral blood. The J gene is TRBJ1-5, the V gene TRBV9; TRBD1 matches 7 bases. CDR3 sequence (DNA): TGTGCCAGCAGCTCATCAGGGGGTAGCAATCAGCCCCAGCATTTT. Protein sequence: CASSSSGGSNQPQHF.